Below are 8 T cell receptor beta chains sequenced from a single sample in a study of Ad26.COV2.S vaccination and SARS-CoV-2 variants. Sequenced by immunoSEQ multiplex PCR; TCRdb stores in-frame clones only, minus some. Altogether 300,000 to 350,000 clones are present, around 90% being singletons, with the ten largest covering around 5.5%. Treatment reported: around 19 received Ad26.COV2.S at low or high dose, single or two shots; roughly 5 received placebo; per-sample allocation not given. Material that was analyzed had been drawn on day 63 after the first vaccine or placebo injection. Sequenced here: peripheral blood, sampled in a trial of Ad26.COV2.S vaccine versus placebo. The receptors were sampled from a person aged 18-60 years who received the Ad26.COV2.S COVID-19 vaccine or a placebo.

The chain recombines TRBV4-1 with TRBJ2-5; 9 bases line up with TRBD1. The CDR3 extends over 15 amino acids. Trimming took 0 bases from V and 6 from J; bases not matched to a gene: 5. CDR1 is MGHRA, CDR2 YSYEKL, per germline. CDR3: CASSQDPGQGKTQYF. The CDR3 bases are TGCGCCAGCAGCCAAGACCCCGGACAGGGGAAGACCCAGTACTTC.

The chain carries TRBV7-8 and TRBJ2-1, with TRBD2 as a possible D gene (6 bases). Trimming removed 3 bases at V and 6 bases at J, with 12 bases between. This CDR3 is built from 14 residues. Germline values: CDR1 SGHVS, CDR2 FQNEAQ. Here the CDR3 reads CASSLAGTRNEQFF. As DNA, the CDR3 is TGTGCCAGCAGCTTGGCCGGGACTCGCAATGAGCAGTTCTTC.

This clone was seen a single time. The genes are TRBV7-2 and TRBJ2-7, with a possible D match to TRBD2 (5 bases). This CDR3 is built from 13 residues. V gave up 3 bases and J gave up 2 bases, with 8 bases separating them. Per the germline V gene, CDR1 is SGHTA and CDR2 is FQGNSA. CDR3 sequence (DNA): TGTGCCAGCAGCTTCGGGGTAGCCTACGAGCAGTACGTC. Residues: CASSFGVAYEQYV.

The V call is TRBV3-1 (or the pseudogene TRBV3-2), the J call TRBJ1-2; 7 positions agree with TRBD1. Germline values: CDR1 LGHDT, CDR2 YNNKEL (reference sequence). The V gene end was trimmed by 1 base and the J gene end by 4 bases; junction bases not matched to a gene: 6. The length of the CDR3 is 15 residues. CDR3 in amino acids: CASSQVTGAGYGYTF. DNA for the CDR3: TGTGCCAGCAGCCAAGTTACAGGGGCGGGCTATGGCTACACCTTC.

V gene TRBV19 combines with J gene TRBJ2-1; 12 bases line up with TRBD2. Germline V gene sequence: CDR1 LNHDA, CDR2 SQIVND (reference sequence). This CDR3 comprises 17 residues. The ends lost 3 bases at V and 4 bases at J; junction bases unmatched: 7. In DNA, the CDR3 is TGTGCCAGTAGTATTCCCCCACTAGCGGGGGGTTACAATGAGCAGTTCTTC. Protein sequence: CASSIPPLAGGYNEQFF.

V and J are TRBV28 and TRBJ1-3, with 7 positions matching TRBD1. Germline CDR1 is MDHEN and CDR2 is SYDVKM. V dropped 6 bases and J dropped 0; count of bases not matched to a gene: 5. The CDR3 totals 15 residues. The CDR3 region has the DNA TGTGCCAGCAGGCCAGGGGGTCTCTCTGGAAACACCATATATTTT. This gives the protein CASRPGGLSGNTIYF.

This chain connects TRBV29-1 to TRBJ2-5; possibly TRBD2 for D (6 bases). CDR1 SQVTM and CDR2 ANQGSEA come from the germline V gene. There are 13 residues in the CDR3. Trimming shortened V by 7 bases and J by 9 bases, and 21 bases separated the two germline ends. The CDR3 nucleotides read TGCAGCGCCCTTCGACAGTATGGGGAGGCCCAGTACTTC. Amino acids: CSALRQYGEAQYF. Filled out from reference TRBV29-1 and TRBJ2-5, the complete variable domain reads SAVISQKPSRDICQRGTSLTIQCQVDSQVTMMFWYRQQPGQSLTLIATANQGSEATYESGFVIDKFPISRPNLTFSTLTVSNMSPEDSSIYLCSALRQYGEAQYFGPGTRLLVL.

This chain joins TRBV6-5 and TRBJ1-2, with D uncertain. The germline V gene encodes CDR1 MNHEY and CDR2 SVGAGI. The CDR3 length is 14 residues. V was clipped by 4 bases and J by 0 bases, with 9 bases between them. The CDR3 sequence: CASSLSAPNYGYTF. The DNA for the CDR3 is TGTGCCAGCAGTTTATCCGCCCCTAACTATGGCTACACCTTC.